This record looks at one TCR beta chain sequence and its context. Its antigen remains undetermined. No base-level quality is on record; no much larger clone is a single base apart. Taken from cysteine to phenylalanine, the CDR3 has 15 residues. Only CDR3 DNA remains: 45 bases, in frame from the first base. V is pruned by 6 bases and J by 0 bases, leaving 3 bases of the junction without a gene match. Reading the germline V gene (reference sequence) gives CDR1 LNHDA and CDR2 SQIVND. In total, approximately 610 healthy bone marrow donors made up the cohort. At the time of sampling, all cohort members were nominally healthy, though unrecorded immune exposures were likely present. The donor was CMV seropositive and was included in the group of approximately 300 seropositive cohort members. Each donor provided a peripheral blood sample, and peripheral blood mononuclear cells were used for TCR beta sequencing. The Qiagen DNeasy Blood Extraction Kit was used to extract genomic DNA from the blood cell samples.

The library relied on the immunoSEQ multiplex PCR assay. The multiplex PCR relied on a mix of 60 forward primers for TCR Vbeta segments and 13 reverse primers for TCR Jbeta segments. The CDR3 region of rearranged TCR beta genes was amplified from genomic DNA by a multiplex PCR assay. On the Illumina HiSeq System, the amplified TCR beta libraries were sequenced as 87-base-pair reads. Processing in the source paper ran as follows. Across the 670 or so repertoires, a later analysis counted 80 million or so unique TCR beta chains, roughly 11 million of which were shared by at least two donors. To remove PCR and sequencing errors, raw reads were error-corrected and collapsed into unique sequences using a nearest-neighbor algorithm that merged closely related sequences. V, D and J gene segments were assigned by aligning CDR3 sequences to IMGT reference sequences. For a sequence to be retained, a match of at least six nucleotides to both a V gene segment and a J gene segment was required. A rearrangement counted as productive if the CDR3 had no stop codons and remained in frame with V and J, and every other rearrangement counted as non-productive. CDR3 was defined by IMGT convention, running from the second conserved V-encoded cysteine to the conserved J-encoded phenylalanine. The earlier analysis of around 640 of the donors excluded sequences that lacked an unambiguous match to a single V gene segment. An earlier analysis of just under 600 of the donors called V segments functional above 56.7% productive rearrangements and segregating when the between-donor standard deviation exceeded 5%. A statistical classification framework was built to diagnose cytomegalovirus status from the catalog of TCR beta chain sequences. A later analysis assigned V and J genes by comparing TCR nucleotide sequences with IMGT/GENE-DB human TR gene sequences. A later analysis assigned CDR3 sequences and most-parsimonious VDJ recombination scenarios with the TCRdist pipeline. A later analysis defined each TCR beta chain by its CDR3 amino acid sequence plus V-gene family, and excluded reads lacking a unique V-gene family. To address suspected cross-contamination and a sequencing artifact, a later analysis removed around 600 highly shared, low-generation-probability nucleotide sequences. In a later analysis, a clonal expansion index for each public chain was calculated from normalized within-repertoire ranks of inferred template counts. In a later analysis, generation probabilities were computed with a VDJ recombination model fitted to out-of-frame rearrangements, and the resulting probabilities were checked against IGoR. A later analysis scored TCR-TCR, TCR-HLA and TCR-CMV co-occurrence with hypergeometric tests, applying a repertoire-size bias correction to TCR pairs. False discovery rates were estimated in a later analysis by permuting HLA or CMV assignments 20 times. In a later analysis, co-occurring TCRs were grouped using DBSCAN, with TCRdist sequence similarity added in when clustering inside HLA-allele-positive subsets. Repertoires with fewer than 30,000 or more than 120,000 public chains were left out of co-occurrence clustering, as were five repertoires with anomalous nucleotide sharing. TCRdb retrieved this table from immuneACCESS and kept in-frame rearrangements only. Not all clones are present; in checked studies, unresolved V genes account for under half, and no reason is known for the remainder. V and J calls plus clone size are reproduced from that table; the DNA served to infer D and trimming. This sample comprises around 150,000 clones, roughly 85% of them detected only once. The ten largest account for roughly 6.8% of the sample.

The entry originates in a study of cytomegalovirus exposure and HLA in healthy donors (dated by TCRdb to about 2017). Context from the whole study: An earlier analysis of a few hundred of the donors reported approximately 260 Gb of sequence data and around 110 million unique TCR beta sequences obtained from 150 million to 200 million T cells. An early release covering roughly 580 HLA-typed donors comprised approximately 290 gigabases of sequencing data and around 86 million unique TCR sequences. Of the 350 to 400 genotyped donors, approximately 82% fell in the genetic ancestry cluster associated with self-reported Caucasian donors. The aim of the study was to test whether cataloging public T cell receptors could identify signatures of past pathogen exposure. Using immunosequencing, the study profiled T cell repertoires from approximately 700 subjects and related those repertoires to cytomegalovirus serostatus. In addition to the first cohort of 500 to 850 subjects, a separate validation cohort of under 150 different subjects was used. To predict cytomegalovirus infection status, the study brought together high-throughput TCR immunosequencing, statistical association of individual TCRs with disease status, and machine learning. A later analysis re-examined previously published TCR beta repertoires from more than 550 donors and added high-resolution HLA genotyping to investigate patterns of TCR occurrence. In the later analysis, no new phenotypic data were used to find candidate immune exposures; instead, reliance was placed on TCR beta sequences and their occurrence across donors. To decide whether each TCR beta V gene segment behaved as functional or pseudogenic, an earlier analysis of over 500 of the donors relied on high-throughput TCR beta sequencing. Alongside the repertoire data, information on donor age, sex, ethnicity and CMV serostatus was compiled. In a later genetic analysis, genome-wide SNP genotypes for about 65% of the 666 donors were used, and that subset was treated as a discovery cohort. Every discovery cohort repertoire had been produced on one sequencing platform. HLA typing covered class I and class II loci at four-digit resolution. The number of typed donors differed by locus: about 629-630 for A, B, C, DRB1 and DQB1; 500 to 550 for DQA1; some 590 for DPA1; and some 430 for DPB1. Roughly 5 DR-DQ haplotypes were handled as single units for association and clustering, since linkage in the cohort was strong. Across some 400 genotyped donors of the cohort, an average of about 220,000 unique TCR beta nucleotide sequences per donor were sequenced, and approximately 17% of those sequences were non-productive.

Paper-wide results and their limitations: A later analysis found that TCR association rates varied across HLA loci, with DRB1 alleles showing the most associated TCRs and HLA-C alleles the fewest. A further reported finding was that TCR beta sequences accurately predicted the HLA-A and HLA-B alleles for most subjects in the first cohort. A cluster of highly shared sequence variants was judged likely to be a technical artifact of the sequencing pipeline. The classifier was reported to diagnose cytomegalovirus status with high specificity and sensitivity in both the original and validation cohorts. In an earlier analysis of around 600 of the donors, most TCR beta V segments appeared in productive rearrangements about 87% or about 30% of the time, broadly matching IMGT annotations. It was suggested by the authors that the approach could potentially be generalized to other disease states and immunological phenotypes. This cohort had only TCR beta chains sequenced, and the lack of alpha or paired-chain data limited which features could be detected. The earlier analysis of almost 600 of the donors excluded about 16 rarely observed V segments, including chromosome 9 orphons, because counts were too low. Strong co-occurrence of HLA alleles, especially DR and DQ, made assigning TCR associations to individual alleles difficult. Because HLA typing was missing for some donors at each locus, association tests included only the typed subset. The only immune exposure information available for the cohort was CMV serostatus. A later analysis associated some 17,000 TCR beta sequences with specific HLA alleles at a false discovery rate of 0.05. In a later genetic analysis, a missense DCLRE1C variant was associated with V-gene and J-gene trimming of TCR beta chains, and the association was replicated in an independent cohort. The study gave a list of 150 to 200 TCR beta chains associated with cytomegalovirus. A later analysis found that most CMV-associated TCR beta chains appeared HLA-restricted, with HLA associations seemingly driven largely by CMV exposure. The 87-base-pair reads could not distinguish some IMGT-functional V segments, including TRBV6-2 and TRBV6-3, so those segments were excluded. A later analysis found that HLA-associated TCR beta chains were more clonally expanded and had lower generation probabilities than equally common non-associated chains. While some public TCRs were present in many individuals, most TCR sequences turned up only very rarely across donors. According to a later genetic analysis, donors in an Asian-associated ancestry cluster had fewer N-insertions in productive TCRs than the approximately 630-donor mean. In vitro tests confirmed that a few of the cytomegalovirus-associated TCR beta chains recognize cytomegalovirus antigens. Roughly uniform sequencing depth across donors was assumed in presence/absence analyses, although this assumption may not hold. Correlated functional status among segregating V segments might be attributable to linkage disequilibrium, but an unknown experimental factor could not be ruled out. Several of the top co-occurrence clusters appeared to be linked to parvovirus B19, influenza, CMV and Epstein-Barr virus, according to a later analysis.

The sequence was obtained from a man between 35 and 55 years old in good health and CMV-seropositive. This sequence uses TRBV19 and TRBJ2-2, with 8 bases aligning to TRBD2. Sequencing input: PBMCs. The CDR3 region has the sequence CASRPGGANTGELFF. In nucleotides, the sequence is TGTGCCAGTAGACCCGGGGGGGCGAACACCGGGGAGCTGTTTTTT.